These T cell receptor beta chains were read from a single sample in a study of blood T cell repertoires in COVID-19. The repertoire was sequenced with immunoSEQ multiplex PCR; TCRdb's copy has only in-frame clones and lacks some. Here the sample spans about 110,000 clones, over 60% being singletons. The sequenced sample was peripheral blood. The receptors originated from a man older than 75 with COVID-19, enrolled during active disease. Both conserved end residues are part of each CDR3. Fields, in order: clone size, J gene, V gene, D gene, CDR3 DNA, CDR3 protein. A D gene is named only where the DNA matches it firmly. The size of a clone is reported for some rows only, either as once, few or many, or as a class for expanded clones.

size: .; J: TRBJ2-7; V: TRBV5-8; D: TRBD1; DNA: TGTGCCAGCAGCTTGGACGCGACAGGGGTGGGTTACGAGCAGTACTTC; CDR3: CASSLDATGVGYEQYF
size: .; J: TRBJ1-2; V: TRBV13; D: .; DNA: TGTGCCAGCAGCGGGGTCAAAGTGGGCCAGGGGTCCCAGCTCGTCTATGGCTACACCTTC; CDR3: CASSGVKVGQGSQLVYGYTF
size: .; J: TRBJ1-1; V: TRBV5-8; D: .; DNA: TGTGCCAGCAGAATGACAGTGAACACTGAAGCTTTCTTT; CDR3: CASRMTVNTEAFF
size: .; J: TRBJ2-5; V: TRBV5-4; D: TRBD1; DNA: TGTGCCAGCAGATCAGGGGGCGTGGAGACCCAGTACTTC; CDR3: CASRSGGVETQYF
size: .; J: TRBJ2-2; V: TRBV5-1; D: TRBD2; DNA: TGCGCCAGCTCCCCCCTAGCGGGGGGCACCGGGGAGCTGTTTTTT; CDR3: CASSPLAGGTGELFF
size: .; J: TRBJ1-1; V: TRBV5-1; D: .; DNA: TGCGCCAGCAGCTTGAGCCCCCCCATGAACACTGAAGCTTTCTTT; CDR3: CASSLSPPMNTEAFF
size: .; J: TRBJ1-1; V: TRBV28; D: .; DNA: TGTGCCAGCCTTACTTCCGGGACACTGAACACTGAAGCTTTCTTT; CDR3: CASLTSGTLNTEAFF
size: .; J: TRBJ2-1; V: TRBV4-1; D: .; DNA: TGCGCCAGCAGCCAAGTAGCCGCCGGGCTAGCGCGGTTCTTC; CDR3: CASSQVAAGLARFF
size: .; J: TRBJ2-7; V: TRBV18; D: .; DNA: TGTGCCAGCTCACCACCGGACAGCTACGAGCAGTACTTC; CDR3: CASSPPDSYEQYF
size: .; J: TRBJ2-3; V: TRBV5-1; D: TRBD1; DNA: TGCGCCAGCAGAGGGGGCACCTCTAGCACAGATACGCAGTATTTT; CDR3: CASRGGTSSTDTQYF
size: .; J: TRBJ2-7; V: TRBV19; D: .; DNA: TGTGCCAGTAGTACACAGGGTGGGGGCGAGCAGTACTTC; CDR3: CASSTQGGGEQYF
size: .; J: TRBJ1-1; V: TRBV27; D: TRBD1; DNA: TGTGCCAGCAGTTCTCAACAGGGGACACCCACTGAAGCTTTCTTT; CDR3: CASSSQQGTPTEAFF
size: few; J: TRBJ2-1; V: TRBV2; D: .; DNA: TGTGCCAGCAGTGAAACTTATGAGCAGTTCTTC; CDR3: CASSETYEQFF
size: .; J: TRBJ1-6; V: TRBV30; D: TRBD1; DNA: TGTGCCTGGAGTGTCGGGACAGGGGCGAGGAATTCACCCCTCCACTTT; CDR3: CAWSVGTGARNSPLHF
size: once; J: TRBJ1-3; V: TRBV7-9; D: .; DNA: TGTGCCAGCAGCCGCGCTGGAAACACCATATATTTT; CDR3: CASSRAGNTIYF
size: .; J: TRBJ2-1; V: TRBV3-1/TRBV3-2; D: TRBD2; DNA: TGTGCCAGCAGCCGAGGACTAGCTTCCAATGAGCAGTTCTTC; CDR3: CASSRGLASNEQFF
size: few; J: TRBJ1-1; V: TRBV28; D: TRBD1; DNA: TGTGCCAGCATGTCCGGGACAGATTACACTGAAGCTTTCTTT; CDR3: CASMSGTDYTEAFF
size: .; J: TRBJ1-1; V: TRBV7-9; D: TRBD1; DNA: TGTGCCAGCAGCCGACAGGGCGAAGCTTTCTTT; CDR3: CASSRQGEAFF
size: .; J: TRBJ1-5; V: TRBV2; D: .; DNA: TGTGCCAGCAGTGGGGAAGAGGGTCAGCAGCCCCAGCATTTT; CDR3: CASSGEEGQQPQHF
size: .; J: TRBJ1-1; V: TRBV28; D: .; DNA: TGTGCCAGCACCGTGGGACAGAACACTGAAGCTTTCTTT; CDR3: CASTVGQNTEAFF
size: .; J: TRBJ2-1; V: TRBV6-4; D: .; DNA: TGTGCCAGCAGTAAGAGCGGGTCGGGATACAATGAGCAGTTCTTC; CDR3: CASSKSGSGYNEQFF
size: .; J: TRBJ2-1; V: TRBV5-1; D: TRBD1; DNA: TGCGCCAGCAGCACCAGGACAGGGGTCTTCTACAATGAGCAGTTCTTC; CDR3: CASSTRTGVFYNEQFF
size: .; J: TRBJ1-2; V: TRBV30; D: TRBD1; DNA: TGTGCCTGGAGTGCAAGTACAGGGGGTGGCTACACCTTC; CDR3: CAWSASTGGGYTF
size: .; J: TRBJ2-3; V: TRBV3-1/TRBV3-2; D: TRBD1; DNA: TGTGCCAGCAGCCTGACAGGGGTTACGCAGTATTTT; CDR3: CASSLTGVTQYF
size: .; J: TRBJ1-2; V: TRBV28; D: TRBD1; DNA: TGTGCCAGCACCGCCTCTGGGACAGCCCAGAACTATGGCTACACCTTC; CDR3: CASTASGTAQNYGYTF
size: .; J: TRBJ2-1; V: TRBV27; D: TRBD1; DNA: TGTGCCAGCAGTCCGCCCGGGACAGGGGGCGCTTCCCACAATGAGCAGTTCTTC; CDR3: CASSPPGTGGASHNEQFF
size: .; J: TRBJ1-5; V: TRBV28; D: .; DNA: TGTGCCAGCAGTTTATTAGAACAGCCCCAGCATTTT; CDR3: CASSLLEQPQHF
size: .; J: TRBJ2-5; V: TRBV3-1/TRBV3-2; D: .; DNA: TGTGCCAGCAGCATAACGCGGGAGACCCAGTACTTC; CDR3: CASSITRETQYF
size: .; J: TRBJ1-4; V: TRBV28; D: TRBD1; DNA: TGTGCCAGCAACCAAATGGGGCAGGGGGCAACTAATGAAAAACTGTTTTTT; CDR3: CASNQMGQGATNEKLFF
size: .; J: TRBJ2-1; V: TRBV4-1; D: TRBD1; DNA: TGCGCCAGCAGCCAAGGGGACAGGACTAACAATGAGCAGTTCTTC; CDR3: CASSQGDRTNNEQFF
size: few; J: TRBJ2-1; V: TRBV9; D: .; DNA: TGTGCCAGCAGCGCCCCCGGCAGCGGCCCCTACAATGAGCAGTTCTTC; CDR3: CASSAPGSGPYNEQFF
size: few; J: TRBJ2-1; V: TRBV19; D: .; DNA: TGTGCCAGTAGTATAGGCAGTTCCTACAATGAGCAGTTCTTC; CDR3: CASSIGSSYNEQFF
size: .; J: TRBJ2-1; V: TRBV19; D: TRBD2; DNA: TGTGCCAGTACCCTGAGCGGGACCTACAATGAGCAGTTCTTC; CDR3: CASTLSGTYNEQFF
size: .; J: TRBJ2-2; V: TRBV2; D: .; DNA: TGTGCCAGCAGTCGGGACTTCGCGAACACCGGGGAGCTGTTTTTT; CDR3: CASSRDFANTGELFF
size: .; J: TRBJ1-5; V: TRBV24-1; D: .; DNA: TGTGCCACCAGCCCAACAGGGTCCTTTAATCAGCCCCAGCATTTT; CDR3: CATSPTGSFNQPQHF
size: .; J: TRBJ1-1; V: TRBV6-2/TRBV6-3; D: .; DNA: TGTGCCAGCAGTTACTCGGGGGGGGCTAGGACTGAAGCTTTCTTT; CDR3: CASSYSGGARTEAFF
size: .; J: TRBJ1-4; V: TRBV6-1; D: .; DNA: TGTGCCAGCAGTGAAGAGAACAGATATAATGAAAAACTGTTTTTT; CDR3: CASSEENRYNEKLFF
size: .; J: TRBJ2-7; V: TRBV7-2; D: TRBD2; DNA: TGTGCCAGCTCCGGACTAGGGACTCCCTACGAGCAGTACTTC; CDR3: CASSGLGTPYEQYF
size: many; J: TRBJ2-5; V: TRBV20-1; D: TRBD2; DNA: TGCAGTGCTAGTGTTGCGGGAGGGGAAGCCAACCAAGAGACCCAGTACTTC; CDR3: CSASVAGGEANQETQYF
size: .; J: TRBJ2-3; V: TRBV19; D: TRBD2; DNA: TGTGCCAGTAGTCCGCGGGGGGGCTTCACAGATACGCAGTATTTT; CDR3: CASSPRGGFTDTQYF